This T cell receptor (beta chain) is drawn from a study of T cells in Graves' hyperthyroidism and ophthalmopathy. CDR1 and CDR2 from the germline V gene are MNHNS and SASEGT. The CDR3 sequence is 15 residues long. The V and J ends lost 6 bases and 0 bases respectively, with 12 bases between them. Regions amplified from RNA transcripts were the TCR beta CDR3 regions. When the TCR CDR3 underwent first-round RT-PCR, the HTBI primer set was used. TCRdb independently ran MiXCR on the multiplex PCR reads; one entry per CDR3 protein. The repertoire holds roughly 500,000 distinct CDR3 sequences, with approximately 23% as singletons. This clonotype was detected a few times. Its target is not known. With duration under 3 months, ophthalmopathy was active: Clinical Activity Score at least 3, NOSPECS at least 4. General study results and limits: Classification by a 13 V-J model distinguished ophthalmopathy from stable hyperthyroidism. The model foresaw ophthalmopathy a median roughly 6 months prior to onset. Among clonotypes expanded in thyroid above 0.001, most were also found in blood.

This receptor was obtained from a woman in her 70s with Graves' ophthalmopathy. V gene TRBV6-1 combines with J gene TRBJ1-3; D remains unclear. What was sequenced was blood. DNA of the CDR3: TGTGCCAGCAGCGTAGGACGCGTCTCTGGAAACACCATATATTTT. It is translated as CASSVGRVSGNTIYF.